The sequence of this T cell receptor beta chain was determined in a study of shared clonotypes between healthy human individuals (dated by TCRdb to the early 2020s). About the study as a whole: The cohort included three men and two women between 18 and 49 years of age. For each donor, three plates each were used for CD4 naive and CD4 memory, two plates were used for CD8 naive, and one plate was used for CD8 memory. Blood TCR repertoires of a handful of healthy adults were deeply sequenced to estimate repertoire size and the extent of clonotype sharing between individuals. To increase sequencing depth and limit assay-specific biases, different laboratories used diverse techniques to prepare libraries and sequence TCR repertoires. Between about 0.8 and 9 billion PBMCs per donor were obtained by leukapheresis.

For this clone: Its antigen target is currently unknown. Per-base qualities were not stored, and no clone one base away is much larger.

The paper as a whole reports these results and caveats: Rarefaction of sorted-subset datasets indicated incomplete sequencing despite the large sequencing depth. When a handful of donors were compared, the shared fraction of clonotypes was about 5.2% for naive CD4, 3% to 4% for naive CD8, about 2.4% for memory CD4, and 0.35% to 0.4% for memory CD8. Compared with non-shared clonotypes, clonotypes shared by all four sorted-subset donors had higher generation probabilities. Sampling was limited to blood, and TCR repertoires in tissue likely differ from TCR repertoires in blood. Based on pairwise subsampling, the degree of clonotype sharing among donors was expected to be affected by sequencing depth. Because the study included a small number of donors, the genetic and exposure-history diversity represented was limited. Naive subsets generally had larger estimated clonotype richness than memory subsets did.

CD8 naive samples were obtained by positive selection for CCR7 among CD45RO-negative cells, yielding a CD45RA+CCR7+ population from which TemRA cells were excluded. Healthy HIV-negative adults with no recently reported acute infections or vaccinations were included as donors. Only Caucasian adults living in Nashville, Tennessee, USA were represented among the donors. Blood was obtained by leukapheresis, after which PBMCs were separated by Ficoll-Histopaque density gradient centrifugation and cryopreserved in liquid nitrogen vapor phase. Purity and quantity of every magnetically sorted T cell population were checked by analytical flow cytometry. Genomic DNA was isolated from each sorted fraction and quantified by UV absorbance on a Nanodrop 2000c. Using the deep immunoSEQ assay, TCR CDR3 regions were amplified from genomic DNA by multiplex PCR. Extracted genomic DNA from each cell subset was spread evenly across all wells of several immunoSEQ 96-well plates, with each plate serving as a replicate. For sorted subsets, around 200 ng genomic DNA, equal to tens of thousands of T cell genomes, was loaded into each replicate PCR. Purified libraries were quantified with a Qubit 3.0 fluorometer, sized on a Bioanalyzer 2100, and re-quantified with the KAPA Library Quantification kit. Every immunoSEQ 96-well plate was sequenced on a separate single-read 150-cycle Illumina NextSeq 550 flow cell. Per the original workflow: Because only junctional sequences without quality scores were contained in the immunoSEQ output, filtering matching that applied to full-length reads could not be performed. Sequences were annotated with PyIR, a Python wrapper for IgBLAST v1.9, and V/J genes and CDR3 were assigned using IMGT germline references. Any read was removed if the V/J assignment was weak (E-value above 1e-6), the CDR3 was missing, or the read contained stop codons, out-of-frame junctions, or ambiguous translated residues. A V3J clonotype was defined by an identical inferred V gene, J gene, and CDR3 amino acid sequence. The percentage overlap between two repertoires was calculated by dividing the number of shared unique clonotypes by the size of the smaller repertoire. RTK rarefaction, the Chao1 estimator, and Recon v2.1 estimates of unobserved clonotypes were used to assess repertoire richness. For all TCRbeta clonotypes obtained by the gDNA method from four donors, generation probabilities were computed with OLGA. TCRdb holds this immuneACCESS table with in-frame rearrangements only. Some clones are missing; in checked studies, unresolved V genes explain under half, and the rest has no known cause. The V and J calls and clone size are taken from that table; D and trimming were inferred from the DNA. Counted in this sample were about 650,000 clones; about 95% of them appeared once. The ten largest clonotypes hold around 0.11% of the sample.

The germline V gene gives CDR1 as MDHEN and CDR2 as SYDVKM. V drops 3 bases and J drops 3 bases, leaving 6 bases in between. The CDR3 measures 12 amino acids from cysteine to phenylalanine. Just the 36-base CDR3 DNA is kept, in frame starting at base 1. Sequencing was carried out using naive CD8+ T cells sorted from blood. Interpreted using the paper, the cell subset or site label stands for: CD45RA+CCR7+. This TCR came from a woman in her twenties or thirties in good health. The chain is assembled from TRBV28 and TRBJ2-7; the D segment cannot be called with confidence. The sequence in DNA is TGTGCCAGCAGTTTTATTGACTACGAGCAGTACTTC. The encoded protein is CASSFIDYEQYF.